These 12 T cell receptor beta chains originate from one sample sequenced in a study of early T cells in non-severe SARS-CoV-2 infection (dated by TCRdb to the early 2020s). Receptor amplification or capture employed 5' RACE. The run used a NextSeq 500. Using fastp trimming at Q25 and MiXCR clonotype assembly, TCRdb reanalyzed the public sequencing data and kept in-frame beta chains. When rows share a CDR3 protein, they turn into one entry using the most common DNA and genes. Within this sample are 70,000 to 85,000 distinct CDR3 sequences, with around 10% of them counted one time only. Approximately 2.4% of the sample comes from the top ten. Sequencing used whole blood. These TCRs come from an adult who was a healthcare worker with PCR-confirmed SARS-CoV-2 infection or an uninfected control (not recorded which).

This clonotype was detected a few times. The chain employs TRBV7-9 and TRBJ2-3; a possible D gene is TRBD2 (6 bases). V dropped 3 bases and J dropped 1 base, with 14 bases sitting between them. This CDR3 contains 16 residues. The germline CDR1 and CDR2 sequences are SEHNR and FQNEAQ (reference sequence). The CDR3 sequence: CASSFHPPGGTDTQYF. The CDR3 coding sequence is TGTGCCAGCAGCTTTCATCCCCCGGGAGGCACAGATACGCAGTATTTT.

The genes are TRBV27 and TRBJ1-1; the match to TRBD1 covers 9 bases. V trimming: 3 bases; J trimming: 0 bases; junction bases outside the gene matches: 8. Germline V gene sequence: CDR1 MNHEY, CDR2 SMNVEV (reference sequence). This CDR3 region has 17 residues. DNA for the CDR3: TGTGCCAGCAGTTTGAGAACAGGGGGCGGTATGAACACTGAAGCTTTCTTT. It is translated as CASSLRTGGGMNTEAFF.

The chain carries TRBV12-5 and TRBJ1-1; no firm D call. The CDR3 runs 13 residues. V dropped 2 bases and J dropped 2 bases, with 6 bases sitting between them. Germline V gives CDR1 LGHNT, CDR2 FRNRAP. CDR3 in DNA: TGTGCTAGTGGTTTGCTCCTAAACACTGAAGCTTTCTTT. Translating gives CASGLLLNTEAFF.

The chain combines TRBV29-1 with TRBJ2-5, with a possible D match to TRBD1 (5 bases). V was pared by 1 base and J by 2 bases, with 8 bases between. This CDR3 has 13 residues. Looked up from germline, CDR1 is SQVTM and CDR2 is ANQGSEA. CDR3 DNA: TGCAGCGTTGAAGGACAGCCTCAAGAGACCCAGTACTTC. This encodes CSVEGQPQETQYF.

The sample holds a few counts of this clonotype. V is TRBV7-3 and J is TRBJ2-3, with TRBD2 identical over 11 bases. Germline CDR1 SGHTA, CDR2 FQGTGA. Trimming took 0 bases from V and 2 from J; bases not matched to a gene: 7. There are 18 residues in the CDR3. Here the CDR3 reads CASSLTSGGAAYTDTQYF. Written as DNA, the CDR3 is TGTGCCAGCAGCTTAACTAGCGGGGGGGCCGCTTACACAGATACGCAGTATTTT.

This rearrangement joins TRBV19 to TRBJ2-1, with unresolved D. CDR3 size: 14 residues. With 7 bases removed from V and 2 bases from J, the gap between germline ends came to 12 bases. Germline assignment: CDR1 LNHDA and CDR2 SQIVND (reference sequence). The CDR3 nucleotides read TGTGCCAGTACCGACCGGCAAACCTACAATGAGCAGTTCTTC. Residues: CASTDRQTYNEQFF. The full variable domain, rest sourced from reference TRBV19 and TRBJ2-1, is DGGITQSPKYLFRKEGQNVTLSCEQNLNHDAMYWYRQDPGQGLRLIYYSQIVNDFQKGDIAEGYSVSREKKESFPLTVTSAQKNPTAFYLCASTDRQTYNEQFFGPGTRLTVL.

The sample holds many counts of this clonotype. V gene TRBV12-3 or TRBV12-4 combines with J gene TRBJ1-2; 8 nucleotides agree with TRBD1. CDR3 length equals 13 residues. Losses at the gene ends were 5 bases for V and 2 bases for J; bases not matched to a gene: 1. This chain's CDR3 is CASSRDRNYGYTF. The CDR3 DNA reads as TGTGCCAGCAGTCGGGACAGGAACTATGGCTACACCTTC.

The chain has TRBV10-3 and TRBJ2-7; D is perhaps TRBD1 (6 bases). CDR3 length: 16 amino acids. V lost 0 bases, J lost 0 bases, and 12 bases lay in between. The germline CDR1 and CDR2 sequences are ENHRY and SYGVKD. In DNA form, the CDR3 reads TGTGCCATCAGTGAGTCACAGGGCGCCATCTCCTACGAGCAGTACTTC. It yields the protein CAISESQGAISYEQYF.

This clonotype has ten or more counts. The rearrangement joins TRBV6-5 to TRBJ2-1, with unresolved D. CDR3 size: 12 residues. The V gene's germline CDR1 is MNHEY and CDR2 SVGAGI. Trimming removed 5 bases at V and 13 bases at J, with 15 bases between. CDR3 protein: CASSQGTGKQFF. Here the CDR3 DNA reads TGTGCCAGCAGTCAAGGAACGGGTAAACAGTTCTTC.

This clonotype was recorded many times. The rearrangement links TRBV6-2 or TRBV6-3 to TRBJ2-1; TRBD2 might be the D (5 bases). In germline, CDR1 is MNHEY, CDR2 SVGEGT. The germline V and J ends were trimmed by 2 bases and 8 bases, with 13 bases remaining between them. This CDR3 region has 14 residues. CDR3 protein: CASSYGWELDEQFF. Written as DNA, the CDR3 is TGTGCCAGCAGTTACGGATGGGAGTTGGATGAGCAGTTCTTC.

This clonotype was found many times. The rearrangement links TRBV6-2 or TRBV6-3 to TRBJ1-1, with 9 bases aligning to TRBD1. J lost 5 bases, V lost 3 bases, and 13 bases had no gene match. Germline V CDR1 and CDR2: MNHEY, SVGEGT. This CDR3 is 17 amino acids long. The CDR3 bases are TGTGCCAGCAGTTATCGAGGGACAGGGAAGGTGAGGACTGAAGCTTTCTTT. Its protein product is CASSYRGTGKVRTEAFF.

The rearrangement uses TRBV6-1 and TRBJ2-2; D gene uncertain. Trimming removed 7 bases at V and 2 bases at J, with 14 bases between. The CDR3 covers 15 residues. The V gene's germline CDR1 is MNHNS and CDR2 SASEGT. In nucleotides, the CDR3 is TGTGCCAGCATTTACCAGCGATTAAACACCGGGGAGCTGTTTTTT. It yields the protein CASIYQRLNTGELFF.